The source of this T cell receptor (beta chain) is a study of shared clonotypes between healthy human individuals. The investigators split CD4+ cells into a CD45RA+ naive subset and a CD45RA-negative memory subset. Method: immunoSEQ multiplex PCR; TCRdb's copy keeps in-frame clones and lacks some. The table has around 2.5 million clones, over 85% seen once. V was pared by 5 bases and J by 8 bases, with 10 bases of the junction left unmatched. Germline values: CDR1 SGHVS, CDR2 FNYEAQ. This CDR3 has 16 amino acids. The specimen sequenced was naive CD4+ T cells from PBMCs. Sample subset: CD45RA+ positively selected. The source of this sequence is a man in his late teens or twenties in good health. Some clones in this sample may be carry-over from other donors' samples. The V call is TRBV7-6, the J call TRBJ2-1; 12 nucleotides match TRBD2. As DNA, the CDR3 is TGTGCCAGCAGCCCCGCACGACTAGCGGGAGTGGATGAGCAGTTCTTC. It codes for CASSPARLAGVDEQFF.